Listed below are T cell receptor beta chains from one sample, sequenced in a study of cytomegalovirus exposure and HLA in healthy donors. Assay used: immunoSEQ multiplex PCR; TCRdb lists only in-frame clones, some missing. Among about 140,000 clones, roughly 77% were seen once, and the ten largest hold approximately 3%. The sequenced material came from PBMCs. The source of these receptors is a female donor in good health and CMV-seronegative. Each CDR3 is given without its conserved first and last residue. The order of the fields is J gene, D gene, V gene, CDR3 protein. The D gene is left open where the match is weak.

j_gene: TRBJ2-7; d_gene: .; v_gene: TRBV13; CDR3aa: ASSLPRGSEQY
j_gene: TRBJ2-5; d_gene: TRBD2; v_gene: TRBV7-8; CDR3aa: ASSLGIGLAGGETQY
j_gene: TRBJ2-1; d_gene: .; v_gene: TRBV18; CDR3aa: ASSRIAGGRRSYNEQF
j_gene: TRBJ2-1; d_gene: .; v_gene: TRBV4-1; CDR3aa: ASRPGLSSGEQF
j_gene: TRBJ2-3; d_gene: .; v_gene: TRBV18; CDR3aa: ASSPTGRDTQY
j_gene: TRBJ1-2; d_gene: TRBD1; v_gene: TRBV4-3; CDR3aa: ASSQDGTGDYGYT
j_gene: TRBJ1-3; d_gene: .; v_gene: TRBV6-5; CDR3aa: ASSENVGGNTIY
j_gene: TRBJ1-1; d_gene: TRBD1; v_gene: TRBV10-1; CDR3aa: ASMGQMNTEAF
j_gene: TRBJ2-1; d_gene: TRBD2; v_gene: TRBV23-1; CDR3aa: ASGLAGRYNEQF
j_gene: TRBJ2-6; d_gene: .; v_gene: TRBV7-8; CDR3aa: ASSARGLASGANVLT
j_gene: TRBJ1-2; d_gene: .; v_gene: TRBV27; CDR3aa: ASSQGLGYT
j_gene: TRBJ2-7; d_gene: .; v_gene: TRBV7-2; CDR3aa: ASSSFEYEQY
j_gene: TRBJ2-3; d_gene: .; v_gene: TRBV29-1; CDR3aa: SVEDQGSDTQY
j_gene: TRBJ2-3; d_gene: .; v_gene: TRBV19; CDR3aa: ASSFGREDTQY
j_gene: TRBJ1-4; d_gene: TRBD1; v_gene: TRBV4-1; CDR3aa: ASSQAGGGEKLF
j_gene: TRBJ2-5; d_gene: .; v_gene: TRBV5-1; CDR3aa: ASTNREPKETQY
j_gene: TRBJ1-2; d_gene: TRBD1; v_gene: TRBV6-5; CDR3aa: ASGPGQFYGYT
j_gene: TRBJ1-2; d_gene: .; v_gene: TRBV7-2; CDR3aa: ASSFENYGYT
j_gene: TRBJ2-6; d_gene: .; v_gene: TRBV30; CDR3aa: AWKPGTGANVLT
j_gene: TRBJ2-7; d_gene: .; v_gene: TRBV5-1; CDR3aa: ASSLDTTYEQY
j_gene: TRBJ1-1; d_gene: TRBD1; v_gene: TRBV23-1; CDR3aa: ASRRRSGTGVMNTEAF
j_gene: TRBJ2-1; d_gene: TRBD1; v_gene: TRBV7-7; CDR3aa: ASSRDRDNEQF
j_gene: TRBJ1-1; d_gene: TRBD1; v_gene: TRBV18; CDR3aa: ASSPGTGNTEAF
j_gene: TRBJ2-3; d_gene: .; v_gene: TRBV27; CDR3aa: ASSLVGAGAFKADTQY
j_gene: TRBJ2-6; d_gene: TRBD1; v_gene: TRBV28; CDR3aa: ASSSLSPGTVASGANVLT
j_gene: TRBJ2-5; d_gene: .; v_gene: TRBV12-5; CDR3aa: ASASTDQETQY
j_gene: TRBJ1-2; d_gene: .; v_gene: TRBV10-3; CDR3aa: AISESGTPNYGYT
j_gene: TRBJ2-6; d_gene: .; v_gene: TRBV13; CDR3aa: ASSFYTGANVLT
j_gene: TRBJ2-4; d_gene: .; v_gene: TRBV6-4; CDR3aa: ASSDGLGGMGIQY
j_gene: TRBJ2-7; d_gene: .; v_gene: TRBV5-4; CDR3aa: ASSLASGEQY
j_gene: TRBJ1-5; d_gene: .; v_gene: TRBV5-1; CDR3aa: ASSRDGLGNQPQH
j_gene: TRBJ2-2; d_gene: .; v_gene: TRBV10-3; CDR3aa: AISEEGTILGGELF
j_gene: TRBJ1-1; d_gene: .; v_gene: TRBV27; CDR3aa: ASGPGGVAF
j_gene: TRBJ2-7; d_gene: .; v_gene: TRBV5-1; CDR3aa: ASSGFSGYHEQY
j_gene: TRBJ1-6; d_gene: TRBD1; v_gene: TRBV5-1; CDR3aa: ASSLTGGSYNSPLH
j_gene: TRBJ1-4; d_gene: .; v_gene: TRBV30; CDR3aa: ACQQGTNEKLF
j_gene: TRBJ2-2; d_gene: TRBD1; v_gene: TRBV30; CDR3aa: AADRGLGAGELF
j_gene: TRBJ2-3; d_gene: TRBD2; v_gene: TRBV7-9; CDR3aa: ASSLDSSGPTDTQY
j_gene: TRBJ2-1; d_gene: TRBD1; v_gene: TRBV28; CDR3aa: ASRERTGMTYNEQF
j_gene: TRBJ2-5; d_gene: .; v_gene: TRBV30; CDR3aa: AWMRDRETQY
j_gene: TRBJ2-2; d_gene: TRBD2; v_gene: TRBV9; CDR3aa: ASSVVLAGDTGELF
j_gene: TRBJ2-7; d_gene: TRBD1; v_gene: TRBV18; CDR3aa: ASSGQGGNEQY
j_gene: TRBJ1-2; d_gene: TRBD1; v_gene: TRBV6-9; CDR3aa: ASSYTDRGVSPYGYT
j_gene: TRBJ1-1; d_gene: .; v_gene: TRBV5-1; CDR3aa: ASSLRAGDTEAF
j_gene: TRBJ1-1; d_gene: TRBD1; v_gene: TRBV9; CDR3aa: ASRGQSNTEAF
j_gene: TRBJ2-1; d_gene: .; v_gene: TRBV5-5; CDR3aa: ASSPGQNYNEQF
j_gene: TRBJ2-5; d_gene: .; v_gene: TRBV30; CDR3aa: AWHRGEETQY
j_gene: TRBJ2-1; d_gene: .; v_gene: TRBV29-1; CDR3aa: SAPFYNEQF
j_gene: TRBJ1-3; d_gene: .; v_gene: TRBV10-2; CDR3aa: ASTRGASGNTIY
j_gene: TRBJ2-7; d_gene: TRBD1; v_gene: TRBV30; CDR3aa: AYKQQGAEYEQY
j_gene: TRBJ2-5; d_gene: TRBD2; v_gene: TRBV28; CDR3aa: ASSVLWGRGQETQY
j_gene: TRBJ1-1; d_gene: .; v_gene: TRBV19; CDR3aa: ASSSGNRPNTEAF
j_gene: TRBJ1-5; d_gene: .; v_gene: TRBV5-6; CDR3aa: ASSYGTLDWTQH
j_gene: TRBJ1-1; d_gene: .; v_gene: TRBV18; CDR3aa: ASSPPTGRGTEAF
j_gene: TRBJ2-3; d_gene: .; v_gene: TRBV5-6; CDR3aa: ASSLTRADTQY
j_gene: TRBJ1-1; d_gene: .; v_gene: TRBV6-5; CDR3aa: ASQRGGTEAF
j_gene: TRBJ1-6; d_gene: .; v_gene: TRBV25-1; CDR3aa: ASSEYGVRNSPLH